Given below is one TCR beta chain in context. What it recognizes is unknown. The data stem from a study of T cell repertoires in cytomegalovirus infection. Trimming took 4 bases from V and 2 from J, leaving 24 bases between them. The CDR3 consists of 19 residues. CDR1 is KGHDR and CDR2 is SFDVKD in the germline V gene. A single record per CDR3 protein comes from TCRdb applying MiXCR to the reads. The repertoire holds approximately 1,000,000 distinct CDR3 sequences, with less than 40% as singletons. V usage is TRBV24-1 and J usage is TRBJ2-3; a possible D gene is TRBD2 (8 bases). The starting material was cultured CD8+ T cells from PBMCs, obtained from culture after CMV antigen stimulation. This sequence originates from a human donor in good health (CMV status not recorded). Some clones in this sample may be carry-over from other donors' samples. The CDR3 here is CATSDLPGQTSAITDTQYF. CDR3 nucleotide sequence: TGTGCCACCAGTGACCTCCCGGGACAGACTAGCGCGATCACAGATACGCAGTATTTT.